This T cell receptor beta chain was identified in a study of OX40 agonist ivuxolimab in advanced cancers. Across the whole study: With a range of roughly 20 to 80, age averaged roughly 60 years, and around 83% were male. Whole-study results and caveats: More expanded clones were found, on average, in CD8+ than in CD4+ T cells. Normalized expansion of T-cell clones was also low for some nonresponders.

Worth noting for this clone: The antigen is undetermined.

Germline V gives CDR1 SGHRS, CDR2 YFSETQ. CDR3 length equals 14 residues. Trimming took 2 bases from V and 0 from J, leaving 8 bases between them. Profiling relied on immunoSEQ multiplex PCR, and the TCRdb table lists in-frame clones only, not all of them. The sample lists about 95,000 clones, around nine tenths occurring once. The clonotype originates from an adult with an advanced solid tumor such as melanoma, head and neck, liver or kidney cancer. Specimen: CD4+ or CD8+ T cells sorted from blood, collected in a trial of the OX40 agonist ivuxolimab. This sequence joins TRBV5-1 and TRBJ1-2; D may be TRBD1 (6 bases). The CDR3 DNA sequence: TGCGCCAGCAGCTTAGGACAGCCTAACTATGGCTACACCTTC. It translates to CASSLGQPNYGYTF.